This TCR beta chain stems from a study of vaccination and CD4 T cells after COVID-19. General study results and limits: When vaccine-specific clones from convalescent patients were examined, 304 of 307 were spike mono-reactive.

This clonotype was counted a few times. Its antigen is unknown. The Oncomine TCR Beta short-read assay sequenced DNA from cultured CD4+ T cells. TCRdb analysed the PCR reads with MiXCR anew, one entry per CDR3 protein. The data show tens of thousands of distinct CDR3 sequences, around a third seen once. This CDR3 spans 15 amino acids. Deletions cut 1 base from V and 4 bases from J, with 12 bases between. CDR1 and CDR2 from the germline V gene are SGHTA and FQGNSA. The time point here: late sampling 161 to 241 days after vaccination in three convalescent patients. Noted treatment: approximately 10-day PBMC culture with coronavirus spike peptide pools or control peptides (ViraFEST assay).

The sequencing here drew on CD4+ T cells from blood, cultured in vitro, taken about 7 months after SARS-CoV-2 vaccination. The clonotype was recovered from a human donor who had recovered from COVID-19. The rearrangement joins TRBV7-2 to TRBJ2-3, with D uncertain. CDR3 nucleotide sequence: TGTGCCAGCAGCTTAGAGGAATTCCGGGCAGATACGCAGTATTTT. Its protein is CASSLEEFRADTQYF.